Listed below are T cell receptor beta chains from one sample, sequenced in a study of T cell responses to AZD1222 COVID-19 vaccine. Sequencing was performed with immunoSEQ multiplex PCR; in TCRdb, only in-frame clones are kept and a portion is missing. This table holds some 150,000 clones, 90% found once. This sample comprised peripheral blood, obtained on day 0 of AZD1222 vaccination. These receptors all come from an adult in good health. CDR3s include the opening cysteine and the closing phenylalanine or tryptophan. A D gene is named only where the DNA matches it firmly. A clone size is listed for some rows: how often the clone was seen (once, few, many), or a class if it is expanded.

clone_size: -
j_call: TRBJ1-2
v_call: TRBV24-1
d_call: TRBD1
cdr3_aa: CATSDWGQPYGYTF
cdr3_nt: TGTGCCACCAGTGATTGGGGACAGCCCTATGGCTACACCTTC

clone_size: -
j_call: TRBJ1-2
v_call: TRBV5-4
d_call: TRBD1
cdr3_aa: CASSFRDRGRSGYTF
cdr3_nt: TGTGCCAGCAGCTTCCGGGACAGGGGGCGAAGCGGCTACACCTTC

clone_size: once
j_call: TRBJ2-1
v_call: TRBV4-3
d_call: -
cdr3_aa: CASSHRAVRGQFF
cdr3_nt: TGCGCCAGCAGCCACCGAGCGGTCAGGGGGCAGTTCTTC

clone_size: -
j_call: TRBJ2-7
v_call: TRBV7-6
d_call: TRBD1
cdr3_aa: CASSARQGKGYEQYF
cdr3_nt: TGTGCCAGCAGCGCCCGACAGGGGAAGGGCTACGAGCAGTACTTC

clone_size: -
j_call: TRBJ2-3
v_call: TRBV20-1
d_call: -
cdr3_aa: CSASRKIGDTQYF
cdr3_nt: TGCAGTGCTAGTCGGAAAATCGGGGATACGCAGTATTTT

clone_size: -
j_call: TRBJ2-1
v_call: TRBV11-3
d_call: -
cdr3_aa: CASSLGRNNNEQFF
cdr3_nt: TGTGCCAGCAGCTTGGGGCGAAACAACAATGAGCAGTTCTTC

clone_size: -
j_call: TRBJ1-2
v_call: TRBV10-3
d_call: -
cdr3_aa: CAISLETEGYTF
cdr3_nt: TGTGCCATCAGTCTAGAGACAGAAGGCTACACCTTC

clone_size: -
j_call: TRBJ1-1
v_call: TRBV4-1
d_call: -
cdr3_aa: CASSYDGGTEAFF
cdr3_nt: TGCGCCAGCAGCTATGACGGTGGGACTGAAGCTTTCTTT

clone_size: few
j_call: TRBJ2-7
v_call: TRBV20-1
d_call: TRBD2
cdr3_aa: CSASPLAGGYEQYF
cdr3_nt: TGCAGTGCTAGTCCCCTAGCGGGAGGGTACGAGCAGTACTTC

clone_size: -
j_call: TRBJ1-4
v_call: TRBV29-1
d_call: -
cdr3_aa: CSVVQGPANEKLFF
cdr3_nt: TGCAGCGTTGTGCAGGGACCCGCTAATGAAAAACTGTTTTTT

clone_size: -
j_call: TRBJ2-5
v_call: TRBV2
d_call: TRBD1
cdr3_aa: CASSPGTARETQYF
cdr3_nt: TGTGCCAGCAGCCCTGGGACAGCCCGAGAGACCCAGTACTTC

clone_size: -
j_call: TRBJ2-1
v_call: TRBV7-3
d_call: TRBD2
cdr3_aa: CASSHTSGGALVEQFF
cdr3_nt: TGTGCCAGCAGCCACACTAGCGGGGGGGCCTTAGTTGAGCAGTTCTTC

clone_size: -
j_call: TRBJ1-2
v_call: TRBV19
d_call: TRBD1
cdr3_aa: CASRNDRVIYNYGYTF
cdr3_nt: TGTGCCAGTAGGAATGACAGGGTGATTTACAACTATGGCTACACCTTC

clone_size: -
j_call: TRBJ2-1
v_call: TRBV2
d_call: -
cdr3_aa: CASSEASNEQFF
cdr3_nt: TGTGCCAGCAGTGAAGCCAGCAATGAGCAGTTCTTC

clone_size: -
j_call: TRBJ2-7
v_call: TRBV30
d_call: -
cdr3_aa: CAWSRAYEQYF
cdr3_nt: TGTGCCTGGAGTCGAGCCTACGAGCAGTACTTC

clone_size: -
j_call: TRBJ2-6
v_call: TRBV18
d_call: -
cdr3_aa: CASSPLESGANVLTF
cdr3_nt: TGTGCCAGCTCACCACTCGAATCTGGGGCCAACGTCCTGACTTTC

clone_size: -
j_call: TRBJ1-1
v_call: TRBV19
d_call: -
cdr3_aa: CASSIGGRWNTEAFF
cdr3_nt: TGTGCCAGTAGTATAGGCGGCAGGTGGAACACTGAAGCTTTCTTT

clone_size: -
j_call: TRBJ1-1
v_call: TRBV5-1
d_call: -
cdr3_aa: CASRGEMNTEAFF
cdr3_nt: TGCGCCAGCAGAGGTGAAATGAACACTGAAGCTTTCTTT

clone_size: -
j_call: TRBJ2-1
v_call: TRBV7-8
d_call: TRBD2
cdr3_aa: CASSYPGTSGRGPYNEQFF
cdr3_nt: TGTGCCAGCAGCTACCCTGGGACTAGCGGGAGGGGCCCCTACAATGAGCAGTTCTTC

clone_size: -
j_call: TRBJ1-5
v_call: TRBV7-3
d_call: -
cdr3_aa: CASSLRRGQPQHF
cdr3_nt: TGTGCCAGCAGCTTAAGAAGGGGTCAGCCCCAGCATTTT

clone_size: -
j_call: TRBJ2-7
v_call: TRBV6-5
d_call: -
cdr3_aa: CASSPKATSYEQYF
cdr3_nt: TGTGCCAGCAGCCCGAAAGCAACAAGCTACGAGCAGTACTTC

clone_size: -
j_call: TRBJ1-3
v_call: TRBV3-1/TRBV3-2
d_call: -
cdr3_aa: CASSQKPDGVENTIYF
cdr3_nt: TGTGCCAGCAGCCAAAAGCCCGACGGGGTTGAAAACACCATATATTTT

clone_size: -
j_call: TRBJ2-4
v_call: TRBV5-4
d_call: TRBD2
cdr3_aa: CASSLAPNSGSGDGIQYF
cdr3_nt: TGTGCCAGCAGCTTGGCGCCCAATAGCGGGAGTGGGGACGGCATTCAGTACTTC

clone_size: -
j_call: TRBJ1-2
v_call: TRBV18
d_call: -
cdr3_aa: CASSPKRGGGVEGYTF
cdr3_nt: TGTGCCAGCTCCCCCAAGCGAGGAGGCGGGGTGGAGGGCTACACCTTC

clone_size: -
j_call: TRBJ1-6
v_call: TRBV7-2
d_call: -
cdr3_aa: CASSFGGEALHF
cdr3_nt: TGTGCCAGCAGCTTCGGGGGCGAGGCCCTCCACTTT

clone_size: -
j_call: TRBJ2-7
v_call: TRBV5-1
d_call: -
cdr3_aa: CASSFRQDYEQYF
cdr3_nt: TGCGCCAGCAGCTTCCGACAGGACTACGAGCAGTACTTC

clone_size: -
j_call: TRBJ1-2
v_call: TRBV30
d_call: -
cdr3_aa: CAWSYSQGNYGYTF
cdr3_nt: TGTGCCTGGAGTTACTCCCAGGGCAACTATGGCTACACCTTC

clone_size: -
j_call: TRBJ1-1
v_call: TRBV7-9
d_call: -
cdr3_aa: CASTTAGAGDTEAFF
cdr3_nt: TGTGCCAGCACCACTGCCGGGGCCGGGGACACTGAAGCTTTCTTT

clone_size: -
j_call: TRBJ1-1
v_call: TRBV5-1
d_call: -
cdr3_aa: CASSLVGENTEAFF
cdr3_nt: TGCGCCAGCAGCTTGGTCGGAGAGAACACTGAAGCTTTCTTT

clone_size: -
j_call: TRBJ1-1
v_call: TRBV6-5
d_call: -
cdr3_aa: CASSRGVGNTEAFF
cdr3_nt: TGTGCCAGCAGCCGGGGTGTTGGGAACACTGAAGCTTTCTTT

clone_size: -
j_call: TRBJ2-3
v_call: TRBV11-3
d_call: -
cdr3_aa: CASSLDMQRLTDTQYF
cdr3_nt: TGTGCCAGCAGCTTAGATATGCAGCGTCTCACAGATACGCAGTATTTT

clone_size: once
j_call: TRBJ1-1
v_call: TRBV9
d_call: -
cdr3_aa: CASRSGTENTEAFF
cdr3_nt: TGTGCCAGCAGGTCCGGGACCGAGAACACTGAAGCTTTCTTT

clone_size: -
j_call: TRBJ2-5
v_call: TRBV14
d_call: -
cdr3_aa: CASSPRLVWSQETQYF
cdr3_nt: TGTGCCAGCAGCCCCCGACTAGTTTGGTCCCAAGAGACCCAGTACTTC

clone_size: -
j_call: TRBJ2-4
v_call: TRBV7-3
d_call: -
cdr3_aa: CASSLLLPGTLAKNIQYF
cdr3_nt: TGTGCCAGCAGCTTACTTCTGCCAGGGACACTAGCCAAAAACATTCAGTACTTC

clone_size: -
j_call: TRBJ2-1
v_call: TRBV5-1
d_call: -
cdr3_aa: CASSPAGTSLYNEQFF
cdr3_nt: TGCGCCAGCAGTCCGGCTGGGACAAGCCTCTACAATGAGCAGTTCTTC

clone_size: -
j_call: TRBJ2-1
v_call: TRBV14
d_call: TRBD2
cdr3_aa: CASRRAGTRDAYNEQFF
cdr3_nt: TGTGCCAGCAGACGGGCCGGGACTAGAGATGCCTACAATGAGCAGTTCTTC

clone_size: -
j_call: TRBJ2-7
v_call: TRBV18
d_call: -
cdr3_aa: CASSPIYGQGGHEQYF
cdr3_nt: TGTGCCAGCTCACCTATTTATGGTCAGGGGGGCCACGAGCAGTACTTC

clone_size: -
j_call: TRBJ1-2
v_call: TRBV5-6
d_call: -
cdr3_aa: CASSLTSKDYGYTF
cdr3_nt: TGTGCCAGCAGCTTGACGTCCAAGGACTATGGCTACACCTTC

clone_size: -
j_call: TRBJ1-5
v_call: TRBV3-1/TRBV3-2
d_call: -
cdr3_aa: CASSQVRGQPQHF
cdr3_nt: TGTGCCAGCAGCCAAGTAAGGGGTCAGCCCCAGCATTTT

clone_size: few
j_call: TRBJ1-2
v_call: TRBV6-4
d_call: -
cdr3_aa: CASSDGMRYGYTF
cdr3_nt: TGTGCCAGCAGTGACGGGATGCGGTATGGCTACACCTTC

clone_size: -
j_call: TRBJ1-3
v_call: TRBV9
d_call: -
cdr3_aa: CASSVGGGHPRNGNTIYF
cdr3_nt: TGTGCCAGCAGCGTAGGGGGGGGACACCCTCGGAACGGAAACACCATATATTTT

clone_size: -
j_call: TRBJ2-7
v_call: TRBV11-2
d_call: TRBD1
cdr3_aa: CASSWTGTGVSYEQYF
cdr3_nt: TGTGCCAGCAGCTGGACCGGGACAGGAGTTTCCTACGAGCAGTACTTC

clone_size: -
j_call: TRBJ1-1
v_call: TRBV7-6
d_call: -
cdr3_aa: CASSLTTEAFF
cdr3_nt: TGTGCCAGCAGCTTAACCACTGAAGCTTTCTTT

clone_size: -
j_call: TRBJ1-1
v_call: TRBV11-2
d_call: -
cdr3_aa: CASSIGGGRYTEAFF
cdr3_nt: TGTGCCAGCAGCATTGGCGGGGGGCGATATACTGAAGCTTTCTTT

clone_size: -
j_call: TRBJ1-5
v_call: TRBV7-8
d_call: -
cdr3_aa: CASSGYRVPHPNQPQHF
cdr3_nt: TGTGCCAGCAGCGGATACAGGGTTCCCCACCCCAATCAGCCCCAGCATTTT

clone_size: -
j_call: TRBJ1-4
v_call: TRBV7-7
d_call: -
cdr3_aa: CASSPTGTNEKLFF
cdr3_nt: TGTGCTAGCAGCCCTACAGGGACTAATGAAAAACTGTTTTTT

clone_size: -
j_call: TRBJ1-5
v_call: TRBV7-9
d_call: TRBD1
cdr3_aa: CASSADRGSNQPQHF
cdr3_nt: TGTGCCAGCAGCGCGGACAGGGGGAGCAATCAGCCCCAGCATTTT

clone_size: -
j_call: TRBJ2-6
v_call: TRBV2
d_call: TRBD1
cdr3_aa: CASKGQESGANVLTF
cdr3_nt: TGTGCCAGCAAGGGACAGGAGTCAGGGGCCAACGTCCTGACTTTC

clone_size: -
j_call: TRBJ2-3
v_call: TRBV11-3
d_call: TRBD2
cdr3_aa: CASSSRSGKSTDTQYF
cdr3_nt: TGTGCCAGCAGCTCGCGTAGCGGGAAAAGCACAGATACGCAGTATTTT

clone_size: once
j_call: TRBJ2-1
v_call: TRBV7-3
d_call: -
cdr3_aa: CASSLTLGNEQFF
cdr3_nt: TGTGCCAGCAGCTTAACCCTGGGGAATGAGCAGTTCTTC

clone_size: once
j_call: TRBJ2-2
v_call: TRBV7-9
d_call: -
cdr3_aa: CASSFGLVGTGELFF
cdr3_nt: TGTGCCAGCAGCTTTGGGCTTGTGGGCACCGGGGAGCTGTTTTTT

clone_size: -
j_call: TRBJ1-2
v_call: TRBV28
d_call: -
cdr3_aa: CASSSNRYGYTF
cdr3_nt: TGTGCCAGCAGTAGCAACAGATATGGCTACACCTTC

clone_size: -
j_call: TRBJ1-4
v_call: TRBV27
d_call: -
cdr3_aa: CASSSPDGEKLFF
cdr3_nt: TGTGCCAGCAGTTCCCCGGACGGGGAAAAACTGTTTTTT

clone_size: -
j_call: TRBJ2-3
v_call: TRBV29-1
d_call: -
cdr3_aa: CSVEGRDTQYF
cdr3_nt: TGCAGCGTTGAGGGGCGAGATACGCAGTATTTT

clone_size: -
j_call: TRBJ1-2
v_call: TRBV19
d_call: -
cdr3_aa: CASTGKGSHYGYTF
cdr3_nt: TGTGCCAGTACCGGGAAAGGGAGTCACTATGGCTACACCTTC

clone_size: -
j_call: TRBJ1-3
v_call: TRBV7-2
d_call: TRBD1
cdr3_aa: CASSVRQGGGNTIYF
cdr3_nt: TGTGCCAGCAGCGTCAGACAGGGTGGTGGAAACACCATATATTTT

clone_size: -
j_call: TRBJ2-2
v_call: TRBV19
d_call: -
cdr3_aa: CASRYPGLAANTGELFF
cdr3_nt: TGTGCCAGCCGATACCCTGGCTTGGCGGCGAACACCGGGGAGCTGTTTTTT

clone_size: -
j_call: TRBJ2-3
v_call: TRBV6-5
d_call: -
cdr3_aa: CASSSTGSSDTQYF
cdr3_nt: TGTGCCAGCAGCTCTACAGGGTCTTCAGATACGCAGTATTTT

clone_size: -
j_call: TRBJ2-3
v_call: TRBV2
d_call: TRBD2
cdr3_aa: CASKREGPGDTQYF
cdr3_nt: TGTGCCAGTAAGCGGGAGGGCCCAGGAGATACGCAGTATTTT

clone_size: -
j_call: TRBJ2-1
v_call: TRBV28
d_call: -
cdr3_aa: CASSPSGDVEQFF
cdr3_nt: TGTGCCAGCAGTCCCTCAGGGGACGTTGAGCAGTTCTTC